This is a list of T cell receptor beta chains from one sample in a study of blood T cell repertoires in COVID-19. The assay was immunoSEQ multiplex PCR, and TCRdb's table has in-frame clones only and misses some. The sample holds around 80,000 clones, 80% seen once. The sample comprised peripheral blood. These receptors were taken from a woman in her 70s with acute or convalescent COVID-19. Each CDR3 is given without its conserved first and last residue. Each record gives: V gene, CDR3 protein.

v_gene: TRBV2
CDR3aa: ATIAGGTDTQY

v_gene: TRBV5-6
CDR3aa: ASSLAEGLYSGANVLT

v_gene: TRBV7-2
CDR3aa: ASSPYMNTEAF

v_gene: TRBV29-1
CDR3aa: SVEPTGGGYEQY

v_gene: TRBV4-3
CDR3aa: ASSQDRGRSYT

v_gene: TRBV3-1/TRBV3-2
CDR3aa: ASSLFGGGDSGANVLT

v_gene: TRBV7-3
CDR3aa: ASSSTGGRTEAF

v_gene: TRBV9
CDR3aa: ASSPQGMNTEAF

v_gene: TRBV18
CDR3aa: ASSPSGQNGKGYT

v_gene: TRBV6-5
CDR3aa: ASSYLGLAGSRTQY

v_gene: TRBV19
CDR3aa: ASSWSGGPTDTQY

v_gene: TRBV29-1
CDR3aa: SVRSNRFGSYNEQF

v_gene: TRBV4-2
CDR3aa: ASSQDKSRAF

v_gene: TRBV7-9
CDR3aa: ASSLAGQGSGEKLF

v_gene: TRBV3-1/TRBV3-2
CDR3aa: ASMDRAKTGELF

v_gene: TRBV3-1/TRBV3-2
CDR3aa: ASSPTGAGWSSYEQY

v_gene: TRBV13
CDR3aa: ASSSLAGGSVEQY

v_gene: TRBV9
CDR3aa: ASSVDSGGSTDTQY

v_gene: TRBV7-3
CDR3aa: ASSLWAGNTEAF

v_gene: TRBV7-2
CDR3aa: VSSGQGNQPQH

v_gene: TRBV12-3/TRBV12-4
CDR3aa: ASSFLSGNEQF

v_gene: TRBV6-2/TRBV6-3
CDR3aa: ASSLAGYSYNEQF

v_gene: TRBV6-2/TRBV6-3
CDR3aa: ASSYGSWGGLVETQY

v_gene: TRBV2
CDR3aa: ASSETPSGGREQY

v_gene: TRBV11-3
CDR3aa: ASSKQGADTEAF

v_gene: TRBV18
CDR3aa: ASSATSGIYNEQF

v_gene: TRBV6-5
CDR3aa: ASSVPGQGFNQY

v_gene: TRBV25-1
CDR3aa: ASSVTGWNEQF

v_gene: TRBV24-1
CDR3aa: ATSDLKGGVTGELF

v_gene: TRBV10-3
CDR3aa: AITDQGDTYEQY

v_gene: TRBV6-5
CDR3aa: ASRLTGGGTGYT

v_gene: TRBV25-1
CDR3aa: ASSEYLPTGSSGNTIY

v_gene: TRBV15
CDR3aa: ATNPLGNRGAEVQETQY

v_gene: TRBV11-2
CDR3aa: ASSPHRGDRGPGT

v_gene: TRBV2
CDR3aa: ASSRDNQETQY

v_gene: TRBV6-6
CDR3aa: ASSPSSDSLYEQY

v_gene: TRBV7-9
CDR3aa: ASGHDRGSTEAF

v_gene: TRBV5-1
CDR3aa: ASSVQGRVSGANVLT

v_gene: TRBV7-2
CDR3aa: ASRRSTNEKLF

v_gene: TRBV18
CDR3aa: ASSPPTGPNSPLH

v_gene: TRBV5-1
CDR3aa: ASSLEAGGATEAF

v_gene: TRBV18
CDR3aa: ASSPPLVMNEQF

v_gene: TRBV5-8
CDR3aa: ASSFGTAIYGYT

v_gene: TRBV9
CDR3aa: ASSVSGKGNTEAF

v_gene: TRBV7-9
CDR3aa: ASSSTDRGFNGYT

v_gene: TRBV5-6
CDR3aa: ASSYRTGTSNQPQH

v_gene: TRBV24-1
CDR3aa: ATSDWTSGQETQY

v_gene: TRBV21-1
CDR3aa: ASSKAGVEAF